These 19 T cell receptor beta chains share one sample of origin, sequenced in a study of cytomegalovirus exposure and HLA in healthy donors. PCR was performed using 60 Vbeta and 13 Jbeta primers. The repertoire was sequenced with immunoSEQ multiplex PCR; TCRdb's copy has only in-frame clones and lacks some. Here the sample spans approximately 97,000 clones, nearly 65% being singletons. Source material: PBMCs. Receptors originate from a human donor in good health.

The gene calls are TRBV5-1 and TRBJ2-7, with 9 bases that match TRBD1. Germline CDR1 reads SGHRS; CDR2 reads YFSETQ. V gave up 0 bases and J gave up 4 bases; unmatched junction bases: 5. There are 15 residues in the CDR3. The CDR3 nucleotides are TGCGCCAGCAGCTTGGAACAGGGGGCTTTGTACGAGCAGTACTTC. Its translation: CASSLEQGALYEQYF.

The chain uses TRBV2 and TRBJ2-1, with 7 positions matching TRBD2. There are 15 residues in the CDR3. V lost 6 bases and J lost 4; bases outside the gene matches: 9. The V gene's germline CDR1 is SNHLY and CDR2 FYNNEI. The CDR3 sequence is CASRRGGTIYNEQFF. CDR3 nucleotides: TGTGCCAGCAGAAGGGGCGGGACTATATACAATGAGCAGTTCTTC.

The genes are TRBV27 and TRBJ2-3; TRBD2 aligns across 7 bases. J lost 4 bases, V lost 7 bases, and 8 bases had no gene match. CDR3 length: 14 residues. Per germline, CDR1 MNHEY and CDR2 SMNVEV (reference sequence). The CDR3 DNA sequence: TGTGCCAGCAAGGACTCCCGGGGGGCAGATACGCAGTATTTT. It yields the protein CASKDSRGADTQYF.

The V call is TRBV5-1, the J call TRBJ2-1; 11 nucleotides match TRBD1. The CDR3 runs 16 residues. Germline V gene sequence: CDR1 SGHRS, CDR2 YFSETQ. The CDR3 nucleotides are TGCGCGTCCTCAGATACCGGGGGGACAGGGGGCAATGAGCAGTTCTTC. Translating it yields CASSDTGGTGGNEQFF.

This chain joins TRBV10-3 and TRBJ2-7; TRBD1 agrees at 10 bases. The CDR3 runs to 17 residues. Trimming took 0 bases from V and 2 from J; bases not matched to a gene: 7. Germline lookup yields CDR1 ENHRY and CDR2 SYGVKD. The CDR3 loop is CAISESRGGTGAYEQYF. The CDR3 DNA reads as TGTGCCATCAGTGAGTCCAGGGGCGGGACAGGGGCCTACGAGCAGTACTTC.

V usage is TRBV4-1 and J usage is TRBJ2-7; 8 bases fit TRBD1. Germline V CDR1 and CDR2: MGHRA, YSYEKL. The CDR3 has 16 residues. V shed 3 bases, J shed 2 bases, and the junction held 9 bases outside the gene matches. CDR3 nucleotide sequence: TGCGCCAGCAGCCAGGACAGGGAGACGACAACCTACGAGCAGTACTTC. This sequence encodes CASSQDRETTTYEQYF.

V gene TRBV19 combines with J gene TRBJ2-4; 9 bases line up with TRBD1. The V gene's germline CDR1 is LNHDA and CDR2 SQIVND (reference sequence). This CDR3 contains 13 residues. V was clipped by 9 bases and J by 6 bases; unmatched bases: 6. This chain's CDR3 is CASADRGLNIQYF. The CDR3 region has the DNA TGTGCCAGCGCGGACAGGGGCTTAAACATTCAGTACTTC.

V usage is TRBV5-6 and J usage is TRBJ2-2, with 11 bases lining up with TRBD1. Germline CDR1 SGHDT, CDR2 YYEEEE. CDR3 size: 18 residues. V lost 4 bases and J lost 5; bases outside the gene matches: 13. The CDR3 nucleotides are TGTGCCAGCAGCACCTTTGGGGGCGGACAGGGGGCTACCGGGGAGCTGTTTTTT. This translates into CASSTFGGGQGATGELFF.

The rearrangement uses TRBV7-2 and TRBJ2-1, with a tentative D call TRBD1 (6 bases). Germline V lookup: CDR1 SGHTA, CDR2 FQGNSA. Trimming shortened V by 3 bases and J by 4 bases, and 19 bases separated the two germline ends. The CDR3 is 17 amino acids. In DNA, the CDR3 is TGTGCCAGCAGCTTCCGCATGAGCAGGGGAAGGTACAATGAGCAGTTCTTC. Translated, it gives CASSFRMSRGRYNEQFF.

The rearrangement joins TRBV28 to TRBJ1-5; TRBD1 aligns across 7 bases. Germline CDR1 and CDR2: MDHEN and SYDVKM. This CDR3 contains 15 residues. Trimming at V came to 5 bases and at J to 2 bases, leaving 6 bases not matched to a gene. Here the CDR3 reads CASSSWTGGNQPQHF. As DNA, the CDR3 is TGTGCCAGCAGTAGTTGGACAGGCGGCAATCAGCCCCAGCATTTT.

V is TRBV5-4 and J is TRBJ2-1; D is possibly TRBD2 (5 bases). Trimming left V 4 bases short and J 1 base short, with 12 bases between. Looked up from germline, CDR1 is SGHNT and CDR2 is YYREEE (reference sequence). There are 15 residues in the CDR3. The chain's CDR3 is CASSLSGASYNEQFF. The CDR3 nucleotides are TGTGCCAGCAGCCTCAGCGGAGCGTCCTACAATGAGCAGTTCTTC.

The chain is built from TRBV2 and TRBJ2-7; 7 positions match TRBD2. Trimming at V came to 2 bases and at J to 2 bases, leaving 6 bases not matched to a gene. The CDR3 spans 15 residues. The germline V gene has CDR1 SNHLY and CDR2 FYNNEI. The CDR3 nucleotides are TGTGCCAGCAGTGAATCGGGACTACCAGCCTACGAGCAGTACTTC. Translating it yields CASSESGLPAYEQYF.

This clone has just a few counts. J is TRBJ2-6 and V is TRBV5-4, with D possibly matching TRBD1 (7 bases). CDR3 length equals 15 residues. V lost 2 bases and J lost 2, with 8 bases in between. Per the germline V gene, CDR1 is SGHNT and CDR2 is YYREEE (reference sequence). The CDR3 sequence is CASSFRGAGANVLTF. CDR3 bases: TGTGCCAGCAGCTTCAGGGGGGCTGGGGCCAACGTCCTGACTTTC.

This clone was detected once. V gene TRBV6-4 combines with J gene TRBJ2-2, with 9 bases fitting TRBD2. The germline V gene has CDR1 MRHNA and CDR2 SNTAGT. The CDR3 runs 14 residues. V lost 5 bases and J lost 3; bases outside the gene matches: 1. This CDR3 reads CASSKRGDTGELFF. In DNA, the CDR3 is TGTGCCAGCAGTAAGCGGGGGGACACCGGGGAGCTGTTTTTT.

This clone was counted a few times. The chain uses TRBV29-1 and TRBJ2-6; D remains unclear. CDR1 SQVTM and CDR2 ANQGSEA come from the germline V gene. V gave up 0 bases and J gave up 0 bases, with 12 bases separating them. CDR3 length: 17 residues. In DNA form, the CDR3 reads TGCAGCGTTGAAGATCCCCACAGCAACTCTGGGGCCAACGTCCTGACTTTC. Translated: CSVEDPHSNSGANVLTF. The entire variable domain, with the rest obtained from reference TRBV29-1 and TRBJ2-6, is as follows: SAVISQKPSRDICQRGTSLTIQCQVDSQVTMMFWYRQQPGQSLTLIATANQGSEATYESGFVIDKFPISRPNLTFSTLTVSNMSPEDSSIYLCSVEDPHSNSGANVLTFGAGSRLTVL.

The V and J genes are TRBV11-3 and TRBJ2-1; 7 bases map to TRBD1. Germline V gene lookup returns CDR1 SGHNT and CDR2 YENEEA. The V segment lost 3 bases and the J segment 4 bases; nucleotides outside the gene matches: 6. The length of the CDR3 is 15 residues. CDR3 in DNA: TGTGCCAGCAGCTTTCGACAGGGCGATTACAATGAGCAGTTCTTC. This codes for CASSFRQGDYNEQFF.

The rearrangement uses TRBV6-5 and TRBJ2-2; TRBD1 is a possible D gene (6 bases). V lost 2 bases, J lost 5 bases, and 12 bases lay in between. The CDR3 runs 15 residues. CDR1 and CDR2 (germline): MNHEY, SVGAGI. The CDR3 DNA sequence: TGTGCCAGCAGTTACGCGCAGGGGTTGACCGGGGAGCTGTTTTTT. It translates to CASSYAQGLTGELFF.

This clone was observed a single time. The CDR3 loop is CASSLGTGGQGWNSGANVLTF. The CDR3 DNA reads as TGCGCCAGCAGCTTGGGCACTGGGGGACAGGGTTGGAACTCTGGGGCCAACGTCCTGACTTTC. The chain recombines TRBV5-1 with TRBJ2-6, with 9 bases aligning to TRBD1. Germline V gene data show CDR1 as SGHRS and CDR2 as YFSETQ. With V trimmed by 0 bases and J by 0 bases, 13 bases remained unmatched. The CDR3 runs to 21 residues. The entire variable domain, with the rest obtained from reference TRBV5-1 and TRBJ2-6, is as follows: KAGVTQTPRYLIKTRGQQVTLSCSPISGHRSVSWYQQTPGQGLQFLFEYFSETQRNKGNFPGRFSGRQFSNSRSEMNVSTLELGDSALYLCASSLGTGGQGWNSGANVLTFGAGSRLTVL.

The chain combines TRBV5-1 with TRBJ2-5, with 9 bases lining up with TRBD2. Judging by the DNA end, TRBJ2-7 fits better; the J call may be wrong. Germline V gene data show CDR1 as SGHRS and CDR2 as YFSETQ. CDR3 length: 14 residues. The CDR3 DNA follows: TGCGCCAGGTTGAGCGGGAGGACTTTCTACGAGCAGTACTTC. Amino acid sequence: CARLSGRTFYEQYF.